Presented here are 13 T cell receptor beta chains from one specimen sequenced in a study of cytomegalovirus exposure and HLA in healthy donors. A multiplex PCR was run with 60 Vbeta primers and 13 Jbeta primers. This table comes from immunoSEQ multiplex PCR, and its TCRdb copy is limited to in-frame clones, with some not included. The sample lists fewer than 200,000 clones; under 85% were seen once. Sequencing was carried out using PBMCs. These receptors came from a man in his fifties or sixties in good health and CMV-seronegative.

V and J are TRBV6-5 and TRBJ2-2, with D possibly matching TRBD1 (6 bases). Germline CDR1 MNHEY, CDR2 SVGAGI. Trimming removed 6 bases at V and 4 bases at J, with 12 bases between. This CDR3 has 14 amino acids. CDR3 coding DNA: TGTGCCAGCAGATCCCCCAGGGGCACCGGGGAGCTGTTTTTT. It translates to CASRSPRGTGELFF.

The V gene is TRBV6-5, the J gene TRBJ2-1; D ambiguous. The CDR3 loop spans 13 amino acids. V was shortened by 10 bases and J by 7 bases, with 17 bases between the two germline ends. Per the germline V gene, CDR1 is MNHEY and CDR2 is SVGAGI. In DNA, the CDR3 is TGTGCCACCGCCCCGAGCCGGCGGAATGAGCAGTTCTTC. Translated, it gives CATAPSRRNEQFF.

The V and J genes are TRBV19 and TRBJ2-1, with a weak D call TRBD1 (5 bases). V was clipped by 4 bases and J by 6 bases, with 16 bases between them. The CDR3 is 15 residues long. Germline V CDR1 and CDR2: LNHDA, SQIVND (reference sequence). The CDR3 DNA follows: TGTGCCAGTAGTAACCAGGGTACCATCTCCAATGAGCAGTTCTTC. Protein sequence: CASSNQGTISNEQFF.

The rearrangement links TRBV18 to TRBJ2-5, with D tentatively TRBD2 (5 bases). CDR3 length equals 13 residues. In germline, CDR1 is KGHSH, CDR2 LQKENI. V lost 5 bases to trimming and J lost 5 bases, with 12 bases between them. CDR3 sequence (DNA): TGTGCCAGCTCAGCCGGGCGAGGGGAGACCCAGTACTTC. This codes for CASSAGRGETQYF.

The V call is TRBV9, the J call TRBJ1-6; the D gene is possibly TRBD1 (5 bases). Between the trimmed V and J ends, which lost 0 bases and 10 bases, there was a span of 14 bases. Germline-derived CDR1 and CDR2 are SGDLS and YYNGEE. This CDR3 is 15 amino acids long. CDR3 loop: CASSVARTGGSPLHF. The CDR3 DNA follows: TGTGCCAGCAGCGTAGCTAGGACCGGGGGGTCACCCCTCCACTTT.

The V and J genes are TRBV27 and TRBJ1-2, with TRBD1 matching over 7 bases. Germline trimming cut 6 bases from V and 0 bases from J; bases unmatched to any gene: 7. The CDR3 loop spans 15 amino acids. Germline CDR1 MNHEY, CDR2 SMNVEV (reference sequence). The CDR3 here is CASSQDRKANYGYTF. CDR3 nucleotides: TGTGCCAGCAGCCAGGACAGGAAGGCTAACTATGGCTACACCTTC.

The chain uses TRBV7-2 and TRBJ2-7; D is unclear. This CDR3 region has 12 residues. V was cut by 5 bases and J by 3 bases, with 8 bases left in between. The germline V gene encodes CDR1 SGHTA and CDR2 FQGNSA. CDR3 sequence: CASSRDFYEQYF. The CDR3 region has the DNA TGTGCCAGCAGCAGAGATTTCTACGAGCAGTACTTC.

The chain joins TRBV4-3 to TRBJ1-2; no firm D call. Germline V gene sequence: CDR1 LGHNA, CDR2 YSLEER. The V end was cut by 0 bases, the J end by 0 bases, with 8 bases between. This CDR3 comprises 15 residues. The CDR3 nucleotides read TGCGCCAGCAGCCAAGATTGGGGAGCTAACTATGGCTACACCTTC. Translating it yields CASSQDWGANYGYTF.

The rearrangement joins TRBV5-1 to TRBJ2-3, with D possibly matching TRBD1 (5 bases). The V gene's germline CDR1 is SGHRS and CDR2 YFSETQ. V was pared by 5 bases and J by 15 bases, with 22 bases between. The length of the CDR3 is 13 residues. The CDR3 sequence: CASRVENDRAPYF. DNA for the CDR3: TGCGCCAGCAGAGTAGAGAATGACAGAGCCCCCTATTTT.

The CDR3 DNA reads as TGTGCCATCAGTGTCGGACAGACTAATTCACCCCTCCACTTT. Amino acid sequence: CAISVGQTNSPLHF. The chain has TRBV10-3 and TRBJ1-6; TRBD1 is a possible D gene (6 bases). Germline V gene sequence: CDR1 ENHRY, CDR2 SYGVKD. The germline V and J ends were trimmed by 4 bases and 6 bases, with 10 bases remaining between them. This CDR3 has 14 residues.

The chain carries TRBV6-1 and TRBJ2-7, with TRBD1 as a possible D gene (6 bases). The V end was cut by 4 bases, the J end by 7 bases, with 17 bases between. CDR1 is MNHNS and CDR2 is SASEGT in the germline V gene. The CDR3 loop spans 14 amino acids. The CDR3 sequence: CASSGEGGPREQYF. The CDR3 region has the DNA TGTGCCAGCAGTGGAGAAGGGGGACCAAGGGAGCAGTACTTC.

This chain uses TRBV7-6 with TRBJ2-3, with 7 bases that match TRBD1. The CDR3 runs 16 residues. Germline loops: CDR1 SGHVS, CDR2 FNYEAQ. The ends lost 5 bases at V and 2 bases at J; junction bases unmatched: 10. Here the CDR3 reads CASSPRTGPSTDTQYF. DNA of the CDR3: TGTGCCAGCAGCCCTCGGACAGGCCCCTCCACAGATACGCAGTATTTT.

This clone was counted once. In DNA form, the CDR3 reads TGTGCCAGCAGGAAACCAGGCCAGGGGGCCCAGCCCCAGCATTTT. Translated, it gives CASRKPGQGAQPQHF. J is TRBJ1-5 and V is TRBV7-3; 8 positions match TRBD1. Germline CDR1 SGHTA, CDR2 FQGTGA. The length of the CDR3 is 15 residues. The V segment lost 6 bases and the J segment 7 bases; nucleotides outside the gene matches: 11.